This T cell receptor beta chain was sequenced for a study of tumor-infiltrating lymphocytes in primary liver carcinoma. Across the whole study: Tumors measured about 4 to 11 cm and were stage T1-T3 N0M0. Study outcomes and limitations: Only about 8-24% of top clones were detected in all five tumor regions. Tumor-adjacent and tumor-blood pairs shared a smaller degree of overlap than tumor region pairs.

There are 15 residues in the CDR3. Germline values: CDR1 KGHDR, CDR2 SFDVKD. Each 20-30 mg portion of unsorted bulk tissue served as the source for co-extraction of RNA and DNA. For this clonotype: Antigen unknown. A junction boundary mismatches the germline segment, possibly from a read error.

cDNA specific to TCR beta was made from about 550 ng of total RNA, with a constant-region primer employed for priming. TCR beta libraries came from three nested multiplex PCR rounds using slightly modified ARM-PCR. Forward primers for TRBV1-TRBV30 and a C-beta reverse primer served the first two PCR rounds, at around 9 cycles each. TCRdb re-derived calls from the multiplex PCR reads in MiXCR, one entry per CDR3 protein. In the table there are about 130,000 distinct CDR3 sequences, 55% to 75% of which are singletons. Sequencing used liver tumor tissue from sampling region 3. Noted subset: tumor region T3, left-lateral pole. This receptor was identified in a woman in her sixties with primary liver carcinoma and hepatitis B virus infection. This chain joins TRBV24-1 and TRBJ2-3; TRBD2 matches at 11 bases. CDR3 DNA: TGTGTCACCAGCCTAGCGGGAGGAGACACAGATACGCAGTATTTT. Translating it yields CVTSLAGGDTDTQYF.